These T cell receptor beta chains were read from a single sample in a study of T-cell memory formation after mild COVID-19. Each CDR3 protein gets one entry after TCRdb re-called the 5' RACE reads with MiXCR. Here the sample spans a few hundred thousand distinct CDR3 sequences, 10% to 13% being singletons. The specimen was PBMCs or a T cell subset sorted from them (not recorded which). These receptors were obtained from a man between 18 and 29 years old who had mild COVID-19 (a few samples of this study predate the infection). Cell type and time point are not known. CDR3s include the opening cysteine and the closing phenylalanine or tryptophan. Fields, in order: clone size, D gene, V gene, J gene, CDR3 DNA, CDR3 protein. The D gene is left open where the match is weak. Part of the rows lack a size; the others show once, few, many or a class for expanded clones.

few	NA	TRBV3-1	TRBJ1-1	TGTGCCAGCAGCCAGTTTCGCAGCATGAACACTGAAGCTTTCTTT	CASSQFRSMNTEAFF
NA	NA	TRBV12-3/TRBV12-4	TRBJ2-1	TGTGCCAGCACACGAACGGGCTGGGGCGGCATCAATGATCAGTTCTTC	CASTRTGWGGINDQFF
NA	NA	TRBV12-3/TRBV12-4	TRBJ1-2	TGTGCCAGCAGTTTTAGTTCCTATGGCTACACCTTC	CASSFSSYGYTF
many	NA	TRBV12-3/TRBV12-4	TRBJ2-4	TGTGCCAGCAGTTTAGATACAGGGCAGTGGATTCAGTACTTC	CASSLDTGQWIQYF
many	NA	TRBV5-1	TRBJ2-7	TGCGCCAGCAGCTTTTCACAGAACTACGAGCAGTACTTC	CASSFSQNYEQYF
NA	NA	TRBV7-9	TRBJ2-1	TGTGCCAGCAGGTCTCCAAATGCATCCTACAATGAGCAGTTCTTC	CASRSPNASYNEQFF
NA	NA	TRBV7-2	TRBJ2-3	TGTGCCAGCAGCTACGGCGTACCGGGGCTGAGGATCACGCAGTATTTT	CASSYGVPGLRITQYF
few	NA	TRBV2	TRBJ2-5	TGTGCCAGCATCCGGGACTCACGAAGAGGAGAGACCCAGTACTTC	CASIRDSRRGETQYF
NA	NA	TRBV6-5	TRBJ2-1	TGTGCCAGCACCCAGCAGTTCTTC	CASTQQFF
many	TRBD1	TRBV12-3/TRBV12-4	TRBJ1-1	TGTGCCAGCATGGGACAGCCCAACACTGAAGCTTTCTTT	CASMGQPNTEAFF
few	NA	TRBV7-2	TRBJ1-4	TGTGCCAGCAGCCCCGATAGGGGTCGGGGTGAAAAACTGTTTTTT	CASSPDRGRGEKLFF
NA	NA	TRBV6-5	TRBJ1-6	TGTGCCAGCTCCCTGGCGGGTGTGAATAATTCACCCCTCCACTTT	CASSLAGVNNSPLHF
few	TRBD1	TRBV2	TRBJ1-5	TGTGCCAGCAGTGAAGCACAGGGGCCTCAGCCCCAGCATTTT	CASSEAQGPQPQHF
few	TRBD1	TRBV19	TRBJ2-2	TGTGCCAGTAGTGTCGGGACAGCCTCCGGGGAGCTGTTTTTT	CASSVGTASGELFF